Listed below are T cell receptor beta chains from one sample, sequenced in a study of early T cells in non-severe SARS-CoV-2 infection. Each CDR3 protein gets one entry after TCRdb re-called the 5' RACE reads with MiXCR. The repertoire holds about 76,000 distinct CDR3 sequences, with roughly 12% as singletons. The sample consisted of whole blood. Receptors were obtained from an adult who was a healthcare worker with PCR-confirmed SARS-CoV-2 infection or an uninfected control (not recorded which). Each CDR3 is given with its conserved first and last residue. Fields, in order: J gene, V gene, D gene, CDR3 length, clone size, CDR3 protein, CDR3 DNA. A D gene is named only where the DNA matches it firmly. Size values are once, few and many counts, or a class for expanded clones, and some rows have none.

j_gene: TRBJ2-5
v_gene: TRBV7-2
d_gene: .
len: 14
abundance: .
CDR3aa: CASSLAPYEETQYF
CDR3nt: TGTGCCAGCAGCTTAGCGCCGTACGAAGAGACCCAGTACTTC

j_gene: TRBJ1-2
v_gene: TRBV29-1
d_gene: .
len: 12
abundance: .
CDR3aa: CSVVGGNYGYTF
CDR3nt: TGCAGCGTTGTTGGGGGTAACTATGGCTACACCTTC

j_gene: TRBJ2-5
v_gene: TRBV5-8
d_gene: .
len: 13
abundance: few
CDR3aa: CASSVLGRETQYF
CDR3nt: TGTGCCAGCAGCGTGTTGGGTCGGGAGACCCAGTACTTC

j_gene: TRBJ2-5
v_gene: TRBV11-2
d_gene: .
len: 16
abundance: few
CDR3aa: CASSLAPPAPQETQYF
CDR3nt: TGTGCCAGCAGCTTAGCCCCTCCAGCACCCCAAGAGACCCAGTACTTC

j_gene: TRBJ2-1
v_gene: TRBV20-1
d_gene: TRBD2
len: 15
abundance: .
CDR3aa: CSARDLAGLLNEQFF
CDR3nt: TGCAGTGCTAGAGACCTAGCGGGTTTATTGAATGAGCAGTTCTTC

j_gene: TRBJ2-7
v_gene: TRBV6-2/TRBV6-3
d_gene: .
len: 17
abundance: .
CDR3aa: CASSYVRLQGYSYEQYF
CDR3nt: TGTGCCAGCAGTTACGTCCGATTACAGGGATACTCCTACGAGCAGTACTTC

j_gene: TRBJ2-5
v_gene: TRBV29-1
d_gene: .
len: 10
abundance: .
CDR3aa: CRGSGETQYF
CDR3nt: TGCAGGGGTTCAGGGGAGACCCAGTACTTC

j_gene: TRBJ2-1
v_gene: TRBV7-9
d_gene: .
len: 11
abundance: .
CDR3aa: CASSLGAEQFF
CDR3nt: TGTGCCAGCAGCTTAGGGGCCGAGCAGTTCTTC

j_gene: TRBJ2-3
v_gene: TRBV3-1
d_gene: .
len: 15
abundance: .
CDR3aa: CASSQGGGRADTQYF
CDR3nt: TGTGCCAGCAGCCAAGGAGGGGGGAGGGCAGATACGCAGTATTTT

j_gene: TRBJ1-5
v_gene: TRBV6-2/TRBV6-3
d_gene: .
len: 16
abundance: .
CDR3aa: CASSSRMGSSNQPQHF
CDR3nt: TGTGCCAGCAGTTCCCGGATGGGCAGTAGCAATCAGCCCCAGCATTTT

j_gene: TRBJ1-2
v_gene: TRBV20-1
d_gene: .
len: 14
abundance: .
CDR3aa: CSARDVRGYYGYTF
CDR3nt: TGCAGTGCTAGAGATGTTCGTGGGTACTATGGCTACACCTTC

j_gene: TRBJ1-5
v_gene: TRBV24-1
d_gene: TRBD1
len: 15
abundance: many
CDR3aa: CATSDTGGYNQPQHF
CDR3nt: TGTGCCACCAGTGATACAGGGGGCTACAATCAGCCCCAGCATTTT